The next 27 T cell receptor beta chains were all read from a single sample in a study of CD8 T cells in ankylosing spondylitis. TCRdb re-derived calls from the 5' RACE reads in MiXCR, one entry per CDR3 protein. The sample contains 150,000 to 250,000 distinct CDR3 sequences, 13% of which appear only once. The specimen sequenced was blood, either unsorted or a sorted T cell fraction (not recorded which). The receptors were sampled from a male donor with ankylosing spondylitis or in good health (not recorded which).

This chain links TRBV21-1 with TRBJ2-2; the table calls TRBD2, which could not be checked here. TRBV21-1 is deemed a pseudogene. This CDR3 has 17 residues. The CDR3 coding sequence is TGTGCCAGCAGCCCGCCCTCGACATTAGCGAACACCGGGGAGCTGTTTTTT. As protein: CASSPPSTLANTGELFF.

This clonotype showed up just a few times. The chain recombines TRBV27 with TRBJ1-1, with TRBD1 as a possible D gene (5 bases). Germline CDR1 MNHEY, CDR2 SMNVEV (reference sequence). The CDR3 loop spans 14 amino acids. The germline V and J ends were trimmed by 6 bases and 1 base, with 12 bases remaining between them. This chain's CDR3 is CASSWQGPNTEAFF. For the CDR3, the DNA is TGTGCCAGCAGCTGGCAGGGACCGAACACTGAAGCTTTCTTT.

The CDR3 protein is CASSPNYLIEQYF. The CDR3 nucleotides read TGTGCCAGCAGCCCAAACTACCTCATCGAGCAGTACTTC. The chain carries TRBV12-3 or TRBV12-4 and TRBJ2-7; no clear D. The CDR3 has 13 amino acids. Trimming removed 6 bases at V and 6 bases at J, with 15 bases between.

This clonotype was observed at least ten times. This chain links TRBV4-1 with TRBJ2-1; 8 bases align to TRBD2. The germline V gene has CDR1 MGHRA and CDR2 YSYEKL. The CDR3 has 15 amino acids. V was pared by 1 base and J by 3 bases, with 2 bases of the junction left unmatched. The CDR3: CASSQVAGLYNEQFF. The DNA for the CDR3 is TGCGCCAGCAGCCAAGTAGCGGGACTCTACAATGAGCAGTTCTTC.

The chain employs TRBV30 and TRBJ1-1; D perhaps matches TRBD1 (5 bases). The ends were cut back, 0 bases at V and 0 bases at J, with 20 bases in the middle. This CDR3 is built from 18 residues. Germline-derived CDR1 and CDR2 are GTSNPN and SVGIG (reference sequence). The CDR3 DNA is TGTGCCTGGAGTGTACCCGACAGACTACTGACCATGAACACTGAAGCTTTCTTT. As protein: CAWSVPDRLLTMNTEAFF. Supplemented by reference TRBV30 and TRBJ1-1, the full variable domain reads SQTIHQWPATLVQPVGSPLSLECTVEGTSNPNLYWYRQAAGRGLQLLFYSVGIGQISSEVPQNLSASRPQDRQFILSSKKLLLSDSGFYLCAWSVPDRLLTMNTEAFFGQGTRLTVV.

This clonotype has only a few counts. J is TRBJ2-3 and V is TRBV6-2 or TRBV6-3; D is unclear. V dropped 6 bases and J dropped 4 bases, with 8 bases sitting between them. The germline CDR1 and CDR2 sequences are MNHEY and SVGEGT. The CDR3 sequence is 12 residues long. The CDR3 sequence: CASSLNSDTQYF. CDR3 DNA sequence: TGTGCCAGCAGCTTGAATTCAGATACGCAGTATTTT.

This clonotype was seen ten or more times. The rearrangement uses TRBV12-3 or TRBV12-4 and TRBJ2-5; 9 bases match TRBD1. The CDR3 consists of 14 residues. V lost 5 bases to trimming and J lost 2 bases; unmatched junction nucleotides: 3. The CDR3 DNA reads as TGTGCCAGCAGTCCCGGGACAGGGCAAGAGACCCAGTACTTC. Protein sequence: CASSPGTGQETQYF.

J is TRBJ2-1 and V is TRBV4-2; 10 bases fit TRBD2. Germline V gene sequence: CDR1 LGHNA, CDR2 YNFKEQ. Trimming took 0 bases from V and 0 from J; bases not matched to a gene: 11. The CDR3 is 20 amino acids. CDR3 amino acids: CASSQDRDSGRLVSYNEQFF. CDR3 sequence (DNA): TGTGCCAGCAGCCAAGATAGGGATAGCGGGAGGCTTGTCTCCTACAATGAGCAGTTCTTC.

This chain links TRBV6-1 with TRBJ2-2, with D unclear. CDR3 size: 15 residues. V was trimmed by 2 bases and J by 2 bases, leaving 9 bases between them. Germline loops: CDR1 MNHNS, CDR2 SASEGT. The CDR3 here is CASSERVQNTGELFF. In nucleotides, the CDR3 is TGTGCCAGCAGTGAACGGGTTCAAAACACCGGGGAGCTGTTTTTT.

A few counts support this clonotype. CDR3 amino acids: CASSAGLSGVEQYF. CDR3 bases: TGTGCCAGCAGCGCAGGACTATCGGGGGTTGAGCAGTACTTC. The genes are TRBV9 and TRBJ2-7; possible D gene TRBD2, 6 bases. V was pared by 3 bases and J by 7 bases, with 17 bases between. Germline loops: CDR1 SGDLS, CDR2 YYNGEE. The CDR3 contains 14 residues.

The chain employs TRBV11-1 and TRBJ2-1, with TRBD2 matching 8 bases. Germline-derived CDR1 and CDR2 are SGHAT and FQDESV (reference sequence). This CDR3 is built from 18 residues. With V trimmed by 0 bases and J by 4 bases, 11 bases remained unmatched. CDR3 sequence reads: CASSLASSGRRLYNEQFF. DNA for the CDR3: TGTGCCAGCAGCTTAGCATCTAGCGGGCGACGTCTATACAATGAGCAGTTCTTC.

This clonotype was detected a few times. The genes are TRBV4-1 and TRBJ2-7; D possibly corresponds to TRBD2 (6 bases). Looked up from germline, CDR1 is MGHRA and CDR2 is YSYEKL. CDR3 length equals 16 residues. The V and J ends lost 0 bases and 1 base respectively, with 13 bases between them. The CDR3 loop reads CASSQEAGLQSYEQYF. Written as DNA, the CDR3 is TGCGCCAGCAGCCAAGAGGCGGGACTCCAGTCCTACGAGCAGTACTTC.

This clonotype was recorded a few times. The CDR3 nucleotides read TGTGCCAGCAGTTTATCGCAGGGGGGGTTGGGCACTGAAGCTTTCTTT. It is translated as CASSLSQGGLGTEAFF. The V gene is TRBV27, the J gene TRBJ1-1, with 7 bases identical to TRBD1. The CDR3 consists of 16 residues. The J segment lost 4 bases and the V segment lost 0 bases, leaving 8 bases of the junction unmatched. Germline lookup yields CDR1 MNHEY and CDR2 SMNVEV (reference sequence).

J is TRBJ2-7 and V is TRBV27; 7 nucleotides align to TRBD2. The J segment lost 3 bases and the V segment lost 6 bases, leaving 2 bases of the junction unmatched. This CDR3 has 12 amino acids. CDR1 MNHEY and CDR2 SMNVEV come from the germline V gene (reference sequence). DNA of the CDR3: TGTGCCAGCAGGGGCGGGGGCTACGAGCAGTACTTC. Amino acids: CASRGGGYEQYF.

The V call is TRBV27, the J call TRBJ2-1; D gene uncertain. Germline V gives CDR1 MNHEY, CDR2 SMNVEV (reference sequence). The CDR3 is made up of 15 amino acids. Trimming cost V 5 bases and J 6 bases, with 17 bases left between them. CDR3 region: CASSIGLVAANEQFF. As DNA, the CDR3 is TGTGCCAGCAGTATTGGGCTAGTTGCAGCCAATGAGCAGTTCTTC.

In this sample, this clonotype turned up many times. The CDR3 DNA reads TGTGCCAGCAGCCAATTGACAGGGAACAATGAGCAGTTCTTC. Protein sequence: CASSQLTGNNEQFF. The chain links TRBV4-2 to TRBJ2-1, with 7 bases matching TRBD1. The germline V gene encodes CDR1 LGHNA and CDR2 YNFKEQ. The length of the CDR3 is 14 residues. V lost 2 bases, J lost 5 bases, and 3 bases stayed unmatched.

This clonotype was observed a few times. The rearrangement links TRBV20-1 to TRBJ1-1; D not resolved. Trimming pared 5 bases from V and 11 bases from J, leaving 18 bases between. In germline, CDR1 is DFQATT, CDR2 SNEGSKA (reference sequence). The CDR3 spans 12 residues. This CDR3 is CSAQDGPLEAFF. As DNA, the CDR3 is TGCAGTGCTCAAGACGGCCCGTTGGAGGCTTTCTTT.

This clonotype came up a few times. The gene calls are TRBV12-3 or TRBV12-4 and TRBJ1-2; a weak D match, TRBD1 (6 bases). This CDR3 comprises 13 residues. The germline V and J ends were trimmed by 6 bases and 7 bases, with 15 bases remaining between them. DNA for the CDR3: TGTGCCAGCAGCTTGAGCCTAGGGGGTGGCTACACCTTC. Translation gives CASSLSLGGGYTF.

This clonotype was counted between two and nine times. V and J are TRBV6-1 and TRBJ2-1; tentative D call: TRBD2 (5 bases). This CDR3 contains 16 residues. Deletions cut 2 bases from V and 4 bases from J, with 15 bases between. Germline assignment: CDR1 MNHNS and CDR2 SASEGT. The CDR3 sequence: CASSEYGGSVYNEQFF. The CDR3 DNA reads TGTGCCAGCAGTGAATATGGCGGGTCAGTATACAATGAGCAGTTCTTC.

The chain is built from TRBV29-1 and TRBJ1-1, with 8 bases identical to TRBD1. Germline V CDR1 and CDR2: SQVTM, ANQGSEA. V lost 8 bases, J lost 7 bases, and 9 bases stayed unmatched. This CDR3 is built from 12 residues. The DNA of the CDR3 is TGCAGCTATACGGGACAGGTTAATGAAGCTTTCTTT. It yields the protein CSYTGQVNEAFF.

In this sample, this clonotype turned up a few times. This chain connects TRBV7-2 to TRBJ2-3; TRBD1 might be the D (6 bases). Trimming took 5 bases from V and 4 from J, leaving 10 bases between them. Germline lookup yields CDR1 SGHTA and CDR2 FQGNSA. The CDR3 covers 13 residues. The CDR3 sequence: CASSIGTPDTQYF. The CDR3 DNA is TGTGCCAGCAGCATCGGGACACCAGATACGCAGTATTTT.

This clonotype was seen more than once but under ten times. The V call is TRBV14, the J call TRBJ2-5; D is uncertain. The CDR3 is 16 residues long. V was shortened by 0 bases and J by 2 bases, with 13 bases between the two germline ends. In germline, CDR1 is SGHDN, CDR2 FVKESK. The CDR3 DNA reads as TGTGCCAGCAGCCAAGAGGTTCTCGTTGGGCAAGAGACCCAGTACTTC. It codes for CASSQEVLVGQETQYF.

The chain uses TRBV29-1 and TRBJ1-2; D is perhaps TRBD1 (6 bases). The CDR3 covers 12 residues. V lost 4 bases and J 7 bases, leaving 13 bases between the germline ends. Germline CDR1 and CDR2: SQVTM and ANQGSEA. The CDR3: CSVAAGVGGYTF. The CDR3 bases are TGCAGCGTTGCGGCAGGGGTGGGTGGCTACACCTTC.

The CDR3 reads CASTPAWPSADTQYF. DNA of the CDR3: TGTGCCAGCACCCCCGCCTGGCCCTCCGCCGATACGCAGTATTTT. J is TRBJ2-3 and V is TRBV7-9; D remains unclear. Germline values: CDR1 SEHNR, CDR2 FQNEAQ (reference sequence). There are 15 residues in the CDR3. V dropped 7 bases and J dropped 6 bases, with 20 bases sitting between them. Filled out from reference TRBV7-9 and TRBJ2-3, the complete variable domain reads DTGVSQNPRHKITKRGQNVTFRCDPISEHNRLYWYRQTLGQGPEFLTYFQNEAQLEKSRLLSDRFSAERPKGSFSTLEIQRTEQGDSAMYLCASTPAWPSADTQYFGPGTRLTVL.

The chain recombines TRBV5-6 with TRBJ1-6, with a possible D match to TRBD1 (6 bases). The CDR3 is made up of 12 amino acids. The germline gives CDR1 SGHDT, CDR2 YYEEEE. The V and J ends lost 3 bases and 15 bases respectively, with 13 bases between them. CDR3 bases: TGTGCCAGCAGCTCCGGGGGGCGGAACCTCCACTTT. This sequence encodes CASSSGGRNLHF.

This clonotype was counted only a few times. The rearrangement joins TRBV11-2 to TRBJ1-5; a weak D match, TRBD1 (6 bases). The CDR3 runs to 14 residues. Trimming removed 5 bases at V and 5 bases at J, with 13 bases between. Germline lookup yields CDR1 SGHAT and CDR2 FQNNGV. CDR3 protein: CASSEGGVHQPQHF. CDR3 in DNA: TGTGCCAGCAGCGAGGGGGGGGTCCATCAGCCCCAGCATTTT.

The rearrangement links TRBV15 to TRBJ2-7; a weak D match, TRBD2 (5 bases). The V gene lost 3 bases and the J gene lost 0 bases, with 9 bases spanning the gap. Germline V CDR1 and CDR2: LNHNV, YYDKDF (reference sequence). The CDR3 spans 14 residues. This chain's CDR3 is CATSSFGVSYEQYF. DNA of the CDR3: TGTGCCACCAGCAGCTTCGGGGTCTCCTACGAGCAGTACTTC.